This T cell receptor (beta chain) was found in a study of CD4 T cells in relation to SARS-CoV-2 and coronaviruses. Uncultured naive and memory CD4+ T cells supplied DNA for deep TCR-beta sequencing. Sequenced by immunoSEQ multiplex PCR; TCRdb stores in-frame clones only, minus some. This repertoire shows about 55,000 clones, roughly 90% found once; its top ten account for roughly 1.5%. This CDR3 has 16 residues. V shed 6 bases and J 5 bases; nucleotides not matched to a gene: 16. In germline, CDR1 is LGHDT, CDR2 YNNKEL (reference sequence). Study-level points and caveats: No donor gave both pre-pandemic and post-infection samples. Memory recall responses, not primary responses primed in culture, are what the assay detects. Crossreactive clones expanded significantly less to SARS-CoV-2 than monoreactive clones.

As regards this clone: Its antigen is undetermined.

Before the COVID-19 pandemic, during about 2011-2019, CD4+ T cells were taken from unexposed donors. The specimen sequenced was memory CD4+ T cells from PBMCs. V is TRBV3-1 (or the pseudogene TRBV3-2) and J is TRBJ2-7; 7 bases fit TRBD1. This clonotype originated in a human donor in good health. The CDR3: CASRPSLRGLGNEQYF. DNA for the CDR3: TGTGCCAGCAGACCCTCCCTCAGGGGGTTGGGGAACGAGCAGTACTTC.